This T cell receptor beta chain came from a study of beta chain features in type 1 diabetes. Study-wide findings and caveats: Individuals with type 1 diabetes displayed fewer insertions and more deletions at VDJ junctions. The study found moderately but significantly shorter TCRB CDR3s in all four CD4+ subsets of Type 1 diabetes patients.

On this clone itself: Its antigen is undetermined.

Only one heparinised blood draw was taken per donor, and its volume averaged around 120 mL. Purities over 95% were achieved in all sorted populations. CDR1 is PRHDT and CDR2 is FYEKMQ in the germline V gene (reference sequence). V was shortened by 0 bases and J by 10 bases, with 13 bases between the two germline ends. This CDR3 comprises 14 residues. Expressed TCRB transcripts were sequenced after all isolated RNA was converted to cDNA. Sequencing used immunoSEQ multiplex PCR; TCRdb keeps in-frame clones, though not all of them. The sample yields hundreds of thousands of clones, around 13% seen once. The sequence came from a man aged 25 to 40 in good health. Sequenced: naive CD4+ T cells from blood. The genes are TRBV13 and TRBJ2-1, with D maybe TRBD2 (5 bases). The CDR3 bases are TGTGCCAGCAGCTTAGGCGGGGATCGGCGGGAGCAGTTCTTC. This translates into CASSLGGDRREQFF.